What follows is one T cell receptor (beta chain) and its context. The sample originates from a study of blood T cell repertoires in COVID-19. As handled by the study authors: For nucleated cells, counts were estimated from reference gene primer amplification. The assay was immunoSEQ multiplex PCR, and TCRdb's table has in-frame clones only and misses some. The V and J calls and clone size were taken over from that table, and D and trimming were inferred from the DNA. The top ten hold more than 3% of the sample, which has approximately 31,000 clones, approximately 89% seen once. The sample was peripheral blood. This clonotype was sampled from a man between 60 and 75 years old with acute or convalescent COVID-19.

The CDR3 region is CASSPGLSTGTLEQFF. As DNA, the CDR3 is TGTGCCAGCTCACCAGGTTTAAGTACAGGGACACTTGAGCAGTTCTTC. The chain recombines TRBV18 with TRBJ2-1; tentatively, D is TRBD1 (6 bases). The CDR3 has 16 amino acids. Trimming stripped 2 bases from V and 9 bases from J, with 20 bases between. CDR1 is KGHSH, CDR2 LQKENI, per germline.